This is a list of T cell receptor beta chains from one sample in a study of T-cell memory formation after mild COVID-19. TCRdb recomputed calls from the 5' RACE reads with MiXCR, one row per CDR3 protein. The data contain hundreds of thousands of distinct CDR3 sequences, approximately 20% of them singletons. Material for sequencing was PBMCs or a T cell subset sorted from them (not recorded which). Source of these receptors: an adult woman who had mild COVID-19 (a few samples of this study predate the infection). Cell type and time point are not known. Each CDR3 is given with its conserved first and last residue. Fields, in order: clone size, D gene, V gene, J gene, CDR3 DNA, CDR3 protein. D genes are given only for firm matches. The listing skips clone size in some rows; elsewhere it reads once, few, many or a size class.

clone_size: .; d_call: .; v_call: TRBV19; j_call: TRBJ2-7; cdr3_nt: TGTGCCAGTAGTATAGATAGGGCAGGCGAGCAGTACTTC; cdr3_aa: CASSIDRAGEQYF
clone_size: .; d_call: TRBD2; v_call: TRBV9; j_call: TRBJ2-7; cdr3_nt: TGTGCCAGCAGCGTAGGTGGTGCGGGGGACCGCTACGAGCAGTACTTC; cdr3_aa: CASSVGGAGDRYEQYF
clone_size: few; d_call: TRBD2; v_call: TRBV7-8; j_call: TRBJ2-1; cdr3_nt: TGTGCCAGCAGCTTAGTTATGCGGGAGTTTACGTCCTACAATGAGCAGTTCTTC; cdr3_aa: CASSLVMREFTSYNEQFF
clone_size: .; d_call: TRBD1; v_call: TRBV6-5; j_call: TRBJ1-6; cdr3_nt: TGTGCCAGCAGTCCTTACAGGGGTTCACCCCTCCACTTT; cdr3_aa: CASSPYRGSPLHF
clone_size: .; d_call: .; v_call: TRBV18; j_call: TRBJ2-6; cdr3_nt: TGTGCCAGCTCGCCGGACAGTCCTGGGGCCAACGTCCTGACTTTC; cdr3_aa: CASSPDSPGANVLTF
clone_size: .; d_call: .; v_call: TRBV30; j_call: TRBJ2-3; cdr3_nt: TGTGCCTGGGGCCGTGCCACAGGACCGGGAGATACGCAGTATTTT; cdr3_aa: CAWGRATGPGDTQYF
clone_size: .; d_call: .; v_call: TRBV18; j_call: TRBJ2-5; cdr3_nt: TGTGCCAGCTCCCCAGGAGGGCTATCCGCGGAGACCCAGTACTTC; cdr3_aa: CASSPGGLSAETQYF
clone_size: few; d_call: .; v_call: TRBV12-3/TRBV12-4; j_call: TRBJ2-6; cdr3_nt: TGTGCCAGCAGTTTATTCGCAGGCCGCTCTGGGGCCAACGTCCTGACTTTC; cdr3_aa: CASSLFAGRSGANVLTF
clone_size: .; d_call: .; v_call: TRBV6-5; j_call: TRBJ2-3; cdr3_nt: TGTGCCAGCGGTTGGGGTCAGGCCGGCACAGATACGCAGTATTTT; cdr3_aa: CASGWGQAGTDTQYF
clone_size: many; d_call: .; v_call: TRBV4-1; j_call: TRBJ1-5; cdr3_nt: TGCGCCAGCAGCCAGGATCCCAATCAGCCCCAGCATTTT; cdr3_aa: CASSQDPNQPQHF
clone_size: .; d_call: .; v_call: TRBV20-1; j_call: TRBJ2-1; cdr3_nt: TGCAGTGCTAGGGGCAGCGGAGGTAGTTCCTCCTACAATGAGCAGTTCTTC; cdr3_aa: CSARGSGGSSSYNEQFF
clone_size: .; d_call: TRBD2; v_call: TRBV7-2; j_call: TRBJ2-5; cdr3_nt: TGTGCCAGCAGCTTAAGCGGGGCCCAAGAGACCCAGTACTTC; cdr3_aa: CASSLSGAQETQYF
clone_size: few; d_call: TRBD1; v_call: TRBV10-3; j_call: TRBJ1-1; cdr3_nt: TGTGCCACCGCAGGGGGACTGAGCACTGAAGCTTTCTTT; cdr3_aa: CATAGGLSTEAFF
clone_size: .; d_call: TRBD2; v_call: TRBV4-3; j_call: TRBJ2-2; cdr3_nt: TGCGCCAGCAGCCAAGATCTGGGACTAGCGGGACCGAACACCGGGGAGCTGTTTTTT; cdr3_aa: CASSQDLGLAGPNTGELFF
clone_size: few; d_call: .; v_call: TRBV5-1; j_call: TRBJ1-1; cdr3_nt: TGCGCCAGCAGCTTCGGGACGGCACAGAACACTGAAGCTTTCTTT; cdr3_aa: CASSFGTAQNTEAFF
clone_size: .; d_call: .; v_call: TRBV5-1; j_call: TRBJ1-3; cdr3_nt: TGCGCCAGCAGCTTGGATACACTAGGAAACACCATATATTTT; cdr3_aa: CASSLDTLGNTIYF
clone_size: few; d_call: TRBD1; v_call: TRBV20-1; j_call: TRBJ1-5; cdr3_nt: TGCAGTGGGGGACAGGGCAATCAGCCCCAGCATTTT; cdr3_aa: CSGGQGNQPQHF
clone_size: few; d_call: .; v_call: TRBV12-3/TRBV12-4; j_call: TRBJ1-1; cdr3_nt: TGTGCCAGCAGTTTCGTCGCCGGGGGCACTGAAGCTTTCTTT; cdr3_aa: CASSFVAGGTEAFF
clone_size: few; d_call: .; v_call: TRBV9; j_call: TRBJ1-2; cdr3_nt: TGTGCCAGCAGCCCCCGGACAGCCGGGAACTATGGCTACACCTTC; cdr3_aa: CASSPRTAGNYGYTF
clone_size: .; d_call: .; v_call: TRBV12-3/TRBV12-4; j_call: TRBJ1-2; cdr3_nt: TGTGCCAGCAGTTTGTGGGGGTCCCAGCAGGGAGAAACCTTC; cdr3_aa: CASSLWGSQQGETF
clone_size: .; d_call: .; v_call: TRBV4-3; j_call: TRBJ2-3; cdr3_nt: TGCGCCAGCAGCCAAGATAGAGGGTTAGATACGCAGTATTTT; cdr3_aa: CASSQDRGLDTQYF
clone_size: many; d_call: .; v_call: TRBV7-9; j_call: TRBJ2-3; cdr3_nt: TGTGCCAGCAGCTTAGTACAGACTCCCTCCACAGATACGCAGTATTTT; cdr3_aa: CASSLVQTPSTDTQYF
clone_size: .; d_call: .; v_call: TRBV6-5; j_call: TRBJ1-1; cdr3_nt: TGTGCCAGCAGTTACGGACGAAGTGATGCGGCTTTCTTT; cdr3_aa: CASSYGRSDAAFF
clone_size: few; d_call: .; v_call: TRBV29-1; j_call: TRBJ2-1; cdr3_nt: TGCAGCGCGAGAGGCGCCGGTTTAGGTGAGCAGTTCTTC; cdr3_aa: CSARGAGLGEQFF
clone_size: .; d_call: .; v_call: TRBV18; j_call: TRBJ2-1; cdr3_nt: TGTGCCAGCTCACCACCGATTGGACATGAGCAGTTCTTC; cdr3_aa: CASSPPIGHEQFF
clone_size: .; d_call: .; v_call: TRBV5-1; j_call: TRBJ2-3; cdr3_nt: TGCGCCAGCAGCACTGGGACCGCACCCGGCACAGATACGCAGTATTTT; cdr3_aa: CASSTGTAPGTDTQYF
clone_size: .; d_call: .; v_call: TRBV4-1; j_call: TRBJ2-5; cdr3_nt: TGCGCCAGCAGCCAGGGGGTTGTGGAGACCCAGTACTTC; cdr3_aa: CASSQGVVETQYF
clone_size: few; d_call: .; v_call: TRBV4-3; j_call: TRBJ2-1; cdr3_nt: TGCGCCAGCAGCCAAGAGAGTAGAGGCAGGGGCGATGAGCAGTTCTTC; cdr3_aa: CASSQESRGRGDEQFF
clone_size: many; d_call: .; v_call: TRBV4-1; j_call: TRBJ2-1; cdr3_nt: TGCGCCAGCAGCCAAGAGCGGGGGCCATACAATGAGCAGTTCTTC; cdr3_aa: CASSQERGPYNEQFF
clone_size: few; d_call: .; v_call: TRBV3-1; j_call: TRBJ1-6; cdr3_nt: TGTGCCAGCAGCCAGCTCGGGCAGGGAGGAGGTTCACCCCTCCACTTT; cdr3_aa: CASSQLGQGGGSPLHF
clone_size: .; d_call: .; v_call: TRBV5-1; j_call: TRBJ2-7; cdr3_nt: TGCGCCAGCAGCTTGGCCCTCGAATCAACCTACGAGCAGTACTTC; cdr3_aa: CASSLALESTYEQYF
clone_size: .; d_call: TRBD1; v_call: TRBV6-2/TRBV6-3; j_call: TRBJ2-7; cdr3_nt: TGTGCCAGCAGTTACTCAGGAAGGACGCGGGACAGGACCTACGAGCAGTACTTC; cdr3_aa: CASSYSGRTRDRTYEQYF
clone_size: few; d_call: .; v_call: TRBV7-9; j_call: TRBJ1-4; cdr3_nt: TGTGCCAGCAGCTTACCCCGTACCACAGGACGGGAGGGGAAACTGTTTTTT; cdr3_aa: CASSLPRTTGREGKLFF